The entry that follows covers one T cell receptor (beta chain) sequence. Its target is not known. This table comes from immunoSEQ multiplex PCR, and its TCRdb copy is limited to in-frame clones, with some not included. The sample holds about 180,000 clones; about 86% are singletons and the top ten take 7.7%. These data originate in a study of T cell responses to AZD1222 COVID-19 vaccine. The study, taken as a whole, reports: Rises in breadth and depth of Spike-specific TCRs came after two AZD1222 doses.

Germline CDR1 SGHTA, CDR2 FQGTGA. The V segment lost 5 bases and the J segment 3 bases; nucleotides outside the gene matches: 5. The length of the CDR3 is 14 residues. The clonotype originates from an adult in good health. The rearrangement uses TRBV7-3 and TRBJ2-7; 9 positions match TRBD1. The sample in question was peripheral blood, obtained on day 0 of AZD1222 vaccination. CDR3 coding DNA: TGTGCCAGCAGCCGGGGGACAGGGAACTACGAGCAGTACTTC. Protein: CASSRGTGNYEQYF. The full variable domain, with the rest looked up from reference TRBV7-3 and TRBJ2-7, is GAGVSQTPSNKVTEKGKYVELRCDPISGHTALYWYRQSLGQGPEFLIYFQGTGAADDSGLPNDRFFAVRPEGSVSTLKIQRTERGDSAVYLCASSRGTGNYEQYFGPGTRLTVT.